Shown below are 16 T cell receptor beta chains from a single sample sequenced in a study of CD8 T cells in ankylosing spondylitis. TCRdb reprocessed the 5' RACE reads with MiXCR, giving one entry per CDR3 protein. The sample contains over 60,000 distinct CDR3 sequences, about 5% of which appear only once. Sequencing input: blood, either unsorted or a sorted T cell fraction (not recorded which). The receptors shown here come from a male donor with ankylosing spondylitis or in good health (not recorded which).

This clonotype has ten or more counts. The chain carries TRBV5-1 and TRBJ1-4, with 8 bases lining up with TRBD1. CDR3 length equals 16 residues. The germline V gene has CDR1 SGHRS and CDR2 YFSETQ. The J segment lost 6 bases and the V segment lost 2 bases, leaving 9 bases of the junction unmatched. The DNA of the CDR3 is TGCGCCAGCAGCTTCCACTCCAGGGGGCGGGATGAAAAACTGTTTTTT. Translated, it gives CASSFHSRGRDEKLFF.

This clonotype has at least ten counts. This sequence joins TRBV20-1 and TRBJ2-3; TRBD2 aligns across 12 bases. The CDR3 runs 16 residues. Trimming removed 2 bases from V and 3 bases from J; junction bases left unmatched: 6. Germline assignment: CDR1 DFQATT and CDR2 SNEGSKA (reference sequence). Here the CDR3 DNA reads TGCAGTGCTAGAAAACTAGCGGGGGGCTGGACAGATACGCAGTATTTT. It translates to CSARKLAGGWTDTQYF.

This clonotype was seen repeatedly, ten times or more. The rearrangement joins TRBV28 to TRBJ2-1, with TRBD2 as a possible D gene (5 bases). This CDR3 comprises 12 residues. V was trimmed by 8 bases and J by 10 bases, leaving 15 bases between them. Germline V lookup: CDR1 MDHEN, CDR2 SYDVKM. The CDR3 coding sequence is TGTGCCAGCCGCCTGAGCGGACGAGAGCAGTTCTTC. Translating it yields CASRLSGREQFF.

This clonotype came up many times. The V call is TRBV11-2, the J call TRBJ2-6; TRBD1 agrees at 10 bases. The junction had 11 bases not matched to a gene; V was cut back by 5 bases and J by 4 bases. There are 18 residues in the CDR3. CDR1 and CDR2 (germline): SGHAT, FQNNGV. As DNA, the CDR3 is TGTGCCAGCAGCCACGGGTGGGACAGGGGCCCCGGGGCCAACGTCCTGACTTTC. It yields the protein CASSHGWDRGPGANVLTF. Full variable domain (rest looked up from reference TRBV11-2 and TRBJ2-6): EAGVAQSPRYKIIEKRQSVAFWCNPISGHATLYWYQQILGQGPKLLIQFQNNGVVDDSQLPKDRFSAERLKGVDSTLKIQPAKLEDSAVYLCASSHGWDRGPGANVLTFGAGSRLTVL.

This clonotype was found many times. The DNA for the CDR3 is TGTGCCAGCAGCGTAGGGCTAGCGTCTATTGAGCAGTTCTTC. Translated: CASSVGLASIEQFF. The chain couples TRBV9 to TRBJ2-1; weak D call: TRBD2 (6 bases). V gave up 0 bases and J gave up 9 bases, with 13 bases separating them. Germline V gene lookup returns CDR1 SGDLS and CDR2 YYNGEE. The length of the CDR3 is 14 residues.

In its sample, this clonotype was seen many times. V gene TRBV5-6 combines with J gene TRBJ2-1; D not resolved. Between the trimmed V and J ends, which lost 4 bases and 5 bases, there was a span of 16 bases. The CDR3 spans 15 residues. Germline CDR1 is SGHDT and CDR2 is YYEEEE. The CDR3 region has the DNA TGTGCCAGCAGCCCACCGACTCTTTTCGACAATGAGCAGTTCTTC. It codes for CASSPPTLFDNEQFF.

This clonotype was counted ten times or more. The J gene is TRBJ2-2, the V gene TRBV20-1; 7 positions agree with TRBD1. V dropped 4 bases and J dropped 5; count of bases not matched to a gene: 4. CDR1 is DFQATT, CDR2 SNEGSKA, per germline (reference sequence). The CDR3 contains 13 residues. CDR3 DNA sequence: TGCAGTGCTACACCGGACAGGACCGGGGAGCTGTTTTTT. Protein sequence: CSATPDRTGELFF.

This clonotype was observed many times. The chain carries TRBV29-1 and TRBJ2-1; 12 bases agree with TRBD2. The CDR3 loop spans 16 amino acids. Trimming at V came to 4 bases and at J to 0 bases, leaving 4 bases not matched to a gene. CDR1 SQVTM and CDR2 ANQGSEA come from the germline V gene. CDR3 coding DNA: TGCAGCGTTGTACTAGCGGGGGGACGCTCCTACAATGAGCAGTTCTTC. It codes for CSVVLAGGRSYNEQFF.

This clonotype was counted ten times or more. The V and J genes are TRBV7-2 and TRBJ2-3; a weak D match, TRBD1 (6 bases). The CDR3 is made up of 14 amino acids. The V gene's germline CDR1 is SGHTA and CDR2 FQGNSA. Trimming took 2 bases from V and 7 from J, leaving 13 bases between them. The DNA of the CDR3 is TGTGCCAGCAGCTTACCGGCGAGGGGGAATACGCAGTATTTT. Translation: CASSLPARGNTQYF.

In its sample, this clonotype was seen many times. Here the CDR3 DNA reads TGTGCCAGCAGTTACTCCAGAGGAGTTGCAACTAATGAAAAACTGTTTTTT. Amino acids: CASSYSRGVATNEKLFF. The genes are TRBV6-5 and TRBJ1-4, with D unclear. The germline V and J ends were trimmed by 0 bases and 0 bases, with 11 bases remaining between them. CDR3 length: 17 amino acids. Germline V gene sequence: CDR1 MNHEY, CDR2 SVGAGI.

In its sample, this clonotype was seen many times. The J gene is TRBJ2-7, the V gene TRBV11-2, with D possibly being TRBD1 (6 bases). From germline, CDR1 is SGHAT and CDR2 FQNNGV. This CDR3 is built from 13 residues. With 8 bases removed from V and 1 base from J, the gap between germline ends came to 12 bases. CDR3 nucleotide sequence: TGTGCCAGCTCCACTGGACAGTCCTACGAGCAGTACTTC. It translates to CASSTGQSYEQYF.

This clonotype was observed at least ten times. The chain links TRBV6-1 to TRBJ2-2; possibly TRBD2 for D (6 bases). Trimming left V 6 bases short and J 1 base short, with 9 bases between. The CDR3 length is 14 residues. Germline CDR1 reads MNHNS; CDR2 reads SASEGT. In DNA, the CDR3 is TGTGCCAGCAGACGGGACTGGAACACCGGGGAGCTGTTTTTT. Its translation: CASRRDWNTGELFF.

This clonotype appeared many times. This chain connects TRBV18 to TRBJ2-7, with D possibly TRBD1 on 6 matching bases. CDR1 and CDR2 from the germline V gene are KGHSH and LQKENI. The CDR3 totals 15 residues. Trimming shortened V by 3 bases and J by 1 base, and 13 bases separated the two germline ends. The CDR3 DNA follows: TGTGCCAGCTCACCGGGGGCAGCGGATTCCTACGAGCAGTACTTC. As protein: CASSPGAADSYEQYF.

This clonotype was seen many times. V and J are TRBV12-3 or TRBV12-4 and TRBJ1-1, with D possibly being TRBD1 (5 bases). This CDR3 comprises 14 residues. The V end was cut by 4 bases, the J end by 0 bases, with 9 bases between. This chain's CDR3 is CASSSQGLNTEAFF. DNA for the CDR3: TGTGCCAGCAGTTCTCAGGGCCTGAACACTGAAGCTTTCTTT.

This clonotype was found many times. This rearrangement joins TRBV20-1 to TRBJ1-2; 12 positions agree with TRBD1. The CDR3 sequence is 15 residues long. V shed 6 bases and J 2 bases; nucleotides not matched to a gene: 7. Germline V gene lookup returns CDR1 DFQATT and CDR2 SNEGSKA (reference sequence). CDR3 residues: CSAETGTGGNYGYTF. The CDR3 DNA follows: TGCAGTGCCGAAACCGGGACAGGGGGCAACTATGGCTACACCTTC.

This clonotype was detected many times. The V gene is TRBV3-1, the J gene TRBJ2-4, with D unclear. This CDR3 has 16 residues. Germline CDR1 LGHDT, CDR2 YNNKEL (reference sequence). V dropped 2 bases and J dropped 0 bases, with 11 bases sitting between them. The CDR3 here is CASSQRAVLAKNIQYF. The CDR3 coding sequence is TGTGCCAGCAGCCAAAGGGCGGTTCTAGCCAAAAACATTCAGTACTTC. Drawing the rest from reference TRBV3-1 and TRBJ2-4, the complete variable domain is DTAVSQTPKYLVTQMGNDKSIKCEQNLGHDTMYWYKQDSKKFLKIMFSYNNKELIINETVPNRFSPKSPDKAHLNLHINSLELGDSAVYFCASSQRAVLAKNIQYFGAGTRLSVL.